This TCR beta chain was obtained from a study of shared T cell receptors in the human thymus. Assay used: immunoSEQ multiplex PCR; TCRdb lists only in-frame clones, some missing. The data show about 660,000 clones, 80% to 90% seen once. Germline CDR1 reads LNHDA; CDR2 reads SQIVND (reference sequence). This CDR3 has 13 amino acids. V gave up 3 bases and J gave up 4 bases, with 4 bases separating them. This same sample was also part of a study on human thymus T cells.

The sequencing sample was made of thymocytes. The receptor comes from a boy in the first two years of life with a congenital heart defect. This sequence joins TRBV19 and TRBJ2-6; D gene unclear. The CDR3 coding sequence is TGTGCCAGTAGTATGAGGGGGGCCAACGTCCTGACTTTC. Translation gives CASSMRGANVLTF.